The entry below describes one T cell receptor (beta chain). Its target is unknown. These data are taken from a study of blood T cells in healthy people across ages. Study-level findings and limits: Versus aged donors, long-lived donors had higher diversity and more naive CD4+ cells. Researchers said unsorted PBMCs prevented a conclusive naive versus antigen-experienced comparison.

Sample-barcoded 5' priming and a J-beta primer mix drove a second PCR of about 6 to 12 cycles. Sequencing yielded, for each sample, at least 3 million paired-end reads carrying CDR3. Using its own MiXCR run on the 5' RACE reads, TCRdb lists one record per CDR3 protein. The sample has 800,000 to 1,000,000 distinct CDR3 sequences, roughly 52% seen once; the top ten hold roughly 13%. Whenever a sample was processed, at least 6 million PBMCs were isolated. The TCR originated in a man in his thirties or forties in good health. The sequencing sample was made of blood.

The CDR3 region is CSAGLGVRNQPQHF. The CDR3 DNA follows: TGCAGTGCTGGCCTCGGGGTCCGGAATCAGCCCCAGCATTTT. The chain couples TRBV20-1 to TRBJ1-5; D is unclear. V shed 5 bases and J shed 4 bases, with 15 bases lying between them. CDR1 is DFQATT, CDR2 SNEGSKA, per germline (reference sequence). This CDR3 region has 14 residues.